The 4 T cell receptor beta chains below were found in one sample sequenced in a study of CD8 T cells in Susac syndrome. When the RNA was reverse transcribed, random hexamers were used with an input of roughly 0.45 to 1 ug. TCRdb ran MiXCR on the immunoSEQ multiplex PCR reads and lists one entry per CDR3 protein. The sample includes hundreds of thousands of distinct CDR3 sequences, 75% to 90% of them seen just once. Sequencing input: CD8+ T cells from PBMCs. Source of these receptors: a human donor with multiple sclerosis.

The rearrangement uses TRBV7-8 and TRBJ1-3, with TRBD1 as a possible D gene (5 bases). There are 15 residues in the CDR3. Germline V gene data show CDR1 as SGHVS and CDR2 as FQNEAQ. V shed 5 bases and J shed 1 base, with 12 bases lying between them. This CDR3 is CASSQLTASGNTIYF. The DNA of the CDR3 is TGTGCCAGCAGCCAGCTGACAGCGTCTGGAAACACCATATATTTT.

This clonotype was seen once. The chain uses TRBV21-1 and TRBJ2-7. TRBV21-1 is recorded as a pseudogene. The CDR3 totals 16 residues. CDR3 loop: CASSKEPTPGSYEQYF. Here the CDR3 DNA reads TGTGCCAGCAGCAAAGAGCCCACGCCGGGCTCCTACGAGCAGTACTTC.

This chain links TRBV6-5 with TRBJ2-1; D gene ambiguous. This CDR3 is built from 13 residues. CDR1 and CDR2 from the germline V gene are MNHEY and SVGAGI. V was pared by 2 bases and J by 4 bases, with 6 bases between. CDR3 sequence (DNA): TGTGCCAGCAGTTACGCGAATTACAATGAGCAGTTCTTC. This gives the protein CASSYANYNEQFF.

The gene calls are TRBV30 and TRBJ2-7; tentatively, D is TRBD1 (6 bases). This CDR3 contains 13 residues. V gave up 3 bases and J gave up 0 bases, with 9 bases separating them. The germline V gene encodes CDR1 GTSNPN and CDR2 SVGIG (reference sequence). The CDR3 spells CAWSRDTSYEQYF. CDR3 coding DNA: TGTGCCTGGAGCCGGGACACCTCCTACGAGCAGTACTTC.